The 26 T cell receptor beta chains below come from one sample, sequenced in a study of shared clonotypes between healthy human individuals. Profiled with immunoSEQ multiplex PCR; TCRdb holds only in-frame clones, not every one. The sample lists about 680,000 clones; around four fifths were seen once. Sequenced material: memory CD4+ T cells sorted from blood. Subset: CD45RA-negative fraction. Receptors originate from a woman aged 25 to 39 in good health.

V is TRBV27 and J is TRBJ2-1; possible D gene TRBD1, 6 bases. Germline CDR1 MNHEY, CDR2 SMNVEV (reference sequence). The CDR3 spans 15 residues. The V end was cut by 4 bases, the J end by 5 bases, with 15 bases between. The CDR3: CASSSVFGDNNEQFF. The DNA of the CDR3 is TGTGCCAGCAGTTCCGTTTTCGGGGACAACAATGAGCAGTTCTTC.

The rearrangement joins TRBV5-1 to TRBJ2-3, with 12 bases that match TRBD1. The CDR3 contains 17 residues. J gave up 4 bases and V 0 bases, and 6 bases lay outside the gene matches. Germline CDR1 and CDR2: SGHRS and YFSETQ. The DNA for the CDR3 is TGCGCCAGCAGCTTGGCGCCGGGACAGGGGGCCGCAGATACGCAGTATTTT. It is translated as CASSLAPGQGAADTQYF.

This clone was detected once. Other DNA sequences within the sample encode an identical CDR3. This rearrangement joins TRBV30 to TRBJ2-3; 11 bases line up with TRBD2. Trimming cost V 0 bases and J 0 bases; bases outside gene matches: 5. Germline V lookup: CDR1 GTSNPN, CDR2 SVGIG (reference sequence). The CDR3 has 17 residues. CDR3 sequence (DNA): TGTGCCTGGAGTGTGCCGGGACTAGCGGCTAGCACAGATACGCAGTATTTT. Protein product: CAWSVPGLAASTDTQYF.

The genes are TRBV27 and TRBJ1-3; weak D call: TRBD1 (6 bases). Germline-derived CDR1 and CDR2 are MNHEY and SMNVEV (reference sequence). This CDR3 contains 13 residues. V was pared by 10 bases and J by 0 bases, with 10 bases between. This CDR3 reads CATRQVSGNTIYF. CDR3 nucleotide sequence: TGTGCCACTAGACAGGTCTCTGGAAACACCATATATTTT.

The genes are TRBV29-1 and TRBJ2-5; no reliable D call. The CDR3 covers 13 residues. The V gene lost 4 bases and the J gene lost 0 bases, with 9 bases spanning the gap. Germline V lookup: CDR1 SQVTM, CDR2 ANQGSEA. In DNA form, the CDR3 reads TGCAGCGTTGTTAGTACAGACCAAGAGACCCAGTACTTC. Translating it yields CSVVSTDQETQYF.

CDR3 in amino acids: CASSTQGFREQFF. The CDR3 DNA is TGTGCCAGCAGCACCCAGGGGTTTCGAGAGCAGTTCTTC. The chain joins TRBV7-2 to TRBJ2-1; possible D gene TRBD1, 6 bases. The V end lost 5 bases, the J end lost 10 bases, and 15 bases lay between the germline ends. There are 13 residues in the CDR3. CDR1 is SGHTA and CDR2 is FQGNSA in the germline V gene.

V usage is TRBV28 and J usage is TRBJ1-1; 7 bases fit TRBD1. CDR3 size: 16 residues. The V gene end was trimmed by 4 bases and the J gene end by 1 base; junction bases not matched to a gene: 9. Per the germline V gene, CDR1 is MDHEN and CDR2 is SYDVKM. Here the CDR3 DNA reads TGTGCCAGCAGTTCCTATTTTCGACAGGGGAACACTGAAGCTTTCTTT. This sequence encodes CASSSYFRQGNTEAFF.

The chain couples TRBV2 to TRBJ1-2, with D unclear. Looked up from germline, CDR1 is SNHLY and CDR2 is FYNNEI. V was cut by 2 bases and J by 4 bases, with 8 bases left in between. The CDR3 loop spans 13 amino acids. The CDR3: CASSERVLYGYTF. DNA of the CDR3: TGTGCCAGCAGTGAAAGGGTTCTCTATGGCTACACCTTC.

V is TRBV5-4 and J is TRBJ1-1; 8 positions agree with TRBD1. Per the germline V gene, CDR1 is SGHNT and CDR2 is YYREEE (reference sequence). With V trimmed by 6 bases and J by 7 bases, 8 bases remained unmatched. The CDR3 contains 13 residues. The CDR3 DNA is TGTGCCAGCACCGCGGACAGGGCGATTGAAGCTTTCTTT. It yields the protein CASTADRAIEAFF.

In DNA form, the CDR3 reads TGCGCCAGCAGCTTGCCTACAAGCTCCTACAATGAGCAGTTCTTC. Protein product: CASSLPTSSYNEQFF. The chain recombines TRBV5-1 with TRBJ2-1; D remains ambiguous. This CDR3 spans 15 amino acids. Deletions cut 1 base from V and 0 bases from J, with 8 bases between. Per germline, CDR1 SGHRS and CDR2 YFSETQ.

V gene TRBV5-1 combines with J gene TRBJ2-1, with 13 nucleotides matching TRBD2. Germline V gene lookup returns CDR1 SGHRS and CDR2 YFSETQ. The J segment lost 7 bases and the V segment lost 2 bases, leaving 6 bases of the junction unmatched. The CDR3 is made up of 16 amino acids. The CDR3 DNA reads TGCGCCAGCAGCTTCGGACTAGCGGGAGTGAAGAATGAGCAGTTCTTC. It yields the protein CASSFGLAGVKNEQFF.

CDR3 DNA sequence: TGTGCCAGCAGCTTAGAAAGGATAGCGGGAGGTTCGGTGCGTACGCAGTATTTT. This encodes CASSLERIAGGSVRTQYF. The chain is built from TRBV11-2 and TRBJ2-3; 10 nucleotides match TRBD2. The CDR3 extends over 18 amino acids. V lost 0 bases, J lost 8 bases, and 14 bases stayed unmatched. Looked up from germline, CDR1 is SGHAT and CDR2 is FQNNGV.

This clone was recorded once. The CDR3 nucleotides read TGTGCCAGCAGCCAAGCCGTAGCGGGAGGTTCCTACGAGCAGTACTTC. Encoded protein: CASSQAVAGGSYEQYF. The chain employs TRBV4-2 and TRBJ2-7; 10 nucleotides line up with TRBD2. V trimming: 1 base; J trimming: 1 base; junction bases outside the gene matches: 4. Germline V gene sequence: CDR1 LGHNA, CDR2 YNFKEQ. The CDR3 loop spans 16 amino acids.

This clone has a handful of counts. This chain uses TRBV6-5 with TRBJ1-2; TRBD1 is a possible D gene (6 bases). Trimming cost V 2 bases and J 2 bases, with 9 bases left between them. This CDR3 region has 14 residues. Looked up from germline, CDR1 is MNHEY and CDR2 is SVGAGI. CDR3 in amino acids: CASSYGQKNYGYTF. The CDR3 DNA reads TGTGCCAGCAGTTACGGACAGAAAAACTATGGCTACACCTTC.

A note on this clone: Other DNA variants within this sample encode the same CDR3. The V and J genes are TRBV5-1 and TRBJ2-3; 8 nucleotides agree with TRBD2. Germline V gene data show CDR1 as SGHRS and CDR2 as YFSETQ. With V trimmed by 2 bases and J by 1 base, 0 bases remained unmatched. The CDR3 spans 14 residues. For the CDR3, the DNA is TGCGCCAGCAGCTTAGCGGGGGGCACAGATACGCAGTATTTT. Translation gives CASSLAGGTDTQYF. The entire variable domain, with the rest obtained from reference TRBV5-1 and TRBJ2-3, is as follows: KAGVTQTPRYLIKTRGQQVTLSCSPISGHRSVSWYQQTPGQGLQFLFEYFSETQRNKGNFPGRFSGRQFSNSRSEMNVSTLELGDSALYLCASSLAGGTDTQYFGPGTRLTVL.

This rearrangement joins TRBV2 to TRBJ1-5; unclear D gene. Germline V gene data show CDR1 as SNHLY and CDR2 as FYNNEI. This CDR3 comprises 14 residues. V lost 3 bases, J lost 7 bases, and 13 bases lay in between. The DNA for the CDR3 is TGTGCCAGCAGTGATAGGAGCACGGACCAGCCCCAGCATTTT. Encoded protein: CASSDRSTDQPQHF.

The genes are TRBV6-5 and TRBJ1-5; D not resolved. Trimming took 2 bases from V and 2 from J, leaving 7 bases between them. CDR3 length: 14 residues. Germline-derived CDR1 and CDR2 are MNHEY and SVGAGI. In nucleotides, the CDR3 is TGTGCCAGCAGTTACGGGATTCGCAATCAGCCCCAGCATTTT. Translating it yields CASSYGIRNQPQHF.

The CDR3 DNA reads TGTGCCAGCAGTTCCCACTCCCTGGGCGAGCAGGTCACAGATACGCAGTATTTT. Translation gives CASSSHSLGEQVTDTQYF. This rearrangement joins TRBV28 to TRBJ2-3; D gene uncertain. V was shortened by 4 bases and J by 2 bases, with 22 bases between the two germline ends. This CDR3 comprises 18 residues. Germline V gene lookup returns CDR1 MDHEN and CDR2 SYDVKM. Looking up the rest from reference TRBV28 and TRBJ2-3 gives the full variable domain: DVKVTQSSRYLVKRTGEKVFLECVQDMDHENMFWYRQDPGLGLRLIYFSYDVKMKEKGDIPEGYSVSREKKERFSLILESASTNQTSMYLCASSSHSLGEQVTDTQYFGPGTRLTVL.

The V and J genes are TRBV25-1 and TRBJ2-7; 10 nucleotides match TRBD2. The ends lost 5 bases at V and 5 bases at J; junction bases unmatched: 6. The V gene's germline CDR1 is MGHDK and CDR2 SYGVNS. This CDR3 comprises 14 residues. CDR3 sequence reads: CASSPGLATHEQYF. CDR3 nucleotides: TGTGCCAGCAGTCCGGGACTAGCGACGCACGAGCAGTACTTC.

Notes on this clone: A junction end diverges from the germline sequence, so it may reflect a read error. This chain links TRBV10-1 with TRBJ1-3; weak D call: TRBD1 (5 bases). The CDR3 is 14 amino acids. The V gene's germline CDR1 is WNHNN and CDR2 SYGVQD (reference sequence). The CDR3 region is CASSSTASGNIIYF. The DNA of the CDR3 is TGCGCCAGCAGTTCGACAGCCTCTGGAAACATCATATATTTT.

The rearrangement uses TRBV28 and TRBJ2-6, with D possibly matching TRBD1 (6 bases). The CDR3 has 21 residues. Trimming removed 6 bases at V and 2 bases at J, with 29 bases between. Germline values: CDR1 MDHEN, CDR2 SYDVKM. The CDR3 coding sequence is TGTGCCAGCAGCCCCCCAGTTCAGCAAACCGGGACATTAACTGGGGCCAACGTCCTGACTTTC. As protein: CASSPPVQQTGTLTGANVLTF.

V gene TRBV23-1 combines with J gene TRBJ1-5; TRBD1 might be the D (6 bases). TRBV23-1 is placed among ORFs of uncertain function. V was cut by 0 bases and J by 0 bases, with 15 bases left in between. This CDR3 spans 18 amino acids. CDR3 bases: TGCGCCAGCAGTCAATCGGGGGCTACAGTTTTTAGCAATCAGCCCCAGCATTTT. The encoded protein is CASSQSGATVFSNQPQHF.

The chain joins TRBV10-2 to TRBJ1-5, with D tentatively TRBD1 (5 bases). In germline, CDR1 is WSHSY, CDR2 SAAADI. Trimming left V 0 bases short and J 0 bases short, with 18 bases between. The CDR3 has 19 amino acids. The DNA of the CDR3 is TGCGCCAGCAGTGAGTCGGCAGACAGAAAAATTCATAGCAATCAGCCCCAGCATTTT. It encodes CASSESADRKIHSNQPQHF.

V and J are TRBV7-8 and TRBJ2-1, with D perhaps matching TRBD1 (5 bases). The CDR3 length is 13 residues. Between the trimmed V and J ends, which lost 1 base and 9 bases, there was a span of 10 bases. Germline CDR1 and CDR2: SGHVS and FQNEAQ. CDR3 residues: CASSLGQLGEQFF. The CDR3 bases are TGTGCCAGCAGCTTAGGACAGCTCGGTGAGCAGTTCTTC.

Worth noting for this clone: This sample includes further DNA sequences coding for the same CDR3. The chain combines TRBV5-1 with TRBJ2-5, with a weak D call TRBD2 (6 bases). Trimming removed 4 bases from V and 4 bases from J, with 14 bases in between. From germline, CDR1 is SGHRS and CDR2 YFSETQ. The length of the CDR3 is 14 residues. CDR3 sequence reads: CASSAGQGGETQYF. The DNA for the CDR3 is TGCGCCAGCAGCGCGGGGCAGGGAGGAGAGACCCAGTACTTC.

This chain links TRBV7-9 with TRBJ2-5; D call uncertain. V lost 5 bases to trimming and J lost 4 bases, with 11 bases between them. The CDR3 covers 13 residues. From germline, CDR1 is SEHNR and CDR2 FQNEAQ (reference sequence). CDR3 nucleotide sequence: TGTGCCAGCAGCCGTCAAGAGATAGAGACCCAGTACTTC. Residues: CASSRQEIETQYF. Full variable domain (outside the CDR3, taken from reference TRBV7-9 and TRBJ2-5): DTGVSQNPRHKITKRGQNVTFRCDPISEHNRLYWYRQTLGQGPEFLTYFQNEAQLEKSRLLSDRFSAERPKGSFSTLEIQRTEQGDSAMYLCASSRQEIETQYFGPGTRLLVL.